Here is one TCR beta chain with its context. The antigen is not known. Each CDR3 protein gets one entry after TCRdb re-called the reads with MiXCR. The profile shows some 940,000 distinct CDR3 sequences, around 32% of them singletons. The source of the sample is a study of T cell repertoires in cytomegalovirus infection. Study-wide context: Well-studied HLA-B-restricted epitopes and recently identified HLA-C-restricted epitopes of CMV were both used in the study. Study conclusions and caveats: Public TCR beta family frequency separated CMV-and-HLA carriers, including in an independent cohort. It was HLA-C-restricted CMV-specific TCR beta clonotypes that dominated the response ex vivo.

Germline V gene lookup returns CDR1 MNHNS and CDR2 SASEGT. This CDR3 region has 16 residues. V shed 3 bases and J 1 base; nucleotides not matched to a gene: 4. The chain has TRBV6-1 and TRBJ2-7, with TRBD2 matching over 12 bases. The specimen was cultured CD8+ T cells from PBMCs, collected from culture after CMV antigen stimulation. The TCR sequence derives from a human donor in good health (CMV status not recorded). Some clones in this sample may be carry-over from other donors' samples. CDR3 sequence (DNA): TGTGCCAGCAGTGAGACTAGCGGGGGCCCATCCTACGAGCAGTACTTC. As protein: CASSETSGGPSYEQYF.